This T cell receptor (beta chain) was captured in a study of cytomegalovirus exposure and HLA in healthy donors. Whole-study results and caveats: Several V segments, TRBV6-2 and TRBV6-3 among them, could not be told apart and were dropped. For TCR beta chains, V- and J-gene trimming was later linked to a missense DCLRE1C variant.

As concerns this clone: Its antigen is unidentified.

This PCR relied on a set of 60 Vbeta primers and 13 Jbeta primers. This table comes from immunoSEQ multiplex PCR, and its TCRdb copy is limited to in-frame clones, with some not included. The table records some 45,000 clones, 87% of them present only once. Healthy bone marrow donors made up the donor group. While unrecorded immune exposures were likely, the donors were nominally healthy when sampled. V was clipped by 1 base and J by 1 base; unmatched bases: 6. The CDR3 totals 17 residues. CDR1 and CDR2 (germline): SGHNT, YYREEE (reference sequence). The TCR comes from a woman aged 40 to 50 in good health and CMV-seropositive. The J gene is TRBJ2-2, the V gene TRBV5-4; TRBD1 matches at 8 bases. Sequencing used PBMCs. CDR3 coding DNA: TGTGCCAGCAGCTTGTTGGCCGGGACAGGGAACACCGGGGAGCTGTTTTTT. Protein product: CASSLLAGTGNTGELFF.